This T cell receptor (beta chain) comes out of a study of T cell changes during pregnancy in multiple sclerosis. Assay: immunoSEQ multiplex PCR; the TCRdb copy retains only in-frame clones and omits some. Of 30,000 to 40,000 clones in the sample, around 90% were seen once. CDR1 is MNHEY, CDR2 SVGAGI, per germline. CDR3 length: 13 residues. V lost 5 bases and J lost 9; bases outside the gene matches: 5. The V call is TRBV6-5, the J call TRBJ2-1; 9 bases line up with TRBD2. Sequences were derived from CD4+ T cells from peripheral blood mononuclear cells, sampled in the third trimester of pregnancy. The receptor was isolated from a female donor with multiple sclerosis, enrolled in a pregnancy study. The CDR3 is CASSRGRASEQFF. The DNA of the CDR3 is TGTGCCAGCAGTCGCGGGAGGGCCTCTGAGCAGTTCTTC.